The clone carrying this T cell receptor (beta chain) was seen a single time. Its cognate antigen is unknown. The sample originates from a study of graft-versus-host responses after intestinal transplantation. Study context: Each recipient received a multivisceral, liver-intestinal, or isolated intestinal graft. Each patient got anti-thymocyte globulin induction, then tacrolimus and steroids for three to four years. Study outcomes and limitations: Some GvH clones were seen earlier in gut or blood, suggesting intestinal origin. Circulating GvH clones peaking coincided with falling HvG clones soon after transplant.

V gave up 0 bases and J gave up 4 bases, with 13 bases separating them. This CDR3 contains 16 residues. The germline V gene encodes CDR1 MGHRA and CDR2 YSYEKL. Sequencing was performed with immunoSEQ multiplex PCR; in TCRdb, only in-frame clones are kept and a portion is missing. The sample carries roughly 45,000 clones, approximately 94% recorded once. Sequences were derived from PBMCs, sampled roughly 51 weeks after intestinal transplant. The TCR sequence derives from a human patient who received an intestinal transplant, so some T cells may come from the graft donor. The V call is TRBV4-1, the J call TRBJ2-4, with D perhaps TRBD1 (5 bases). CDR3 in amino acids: CASSQDYRQIKNIQYF. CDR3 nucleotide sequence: TGCGCCAGCAGCCAAGATTATAGACAGATTAAAAACATTCAGTACTTC.